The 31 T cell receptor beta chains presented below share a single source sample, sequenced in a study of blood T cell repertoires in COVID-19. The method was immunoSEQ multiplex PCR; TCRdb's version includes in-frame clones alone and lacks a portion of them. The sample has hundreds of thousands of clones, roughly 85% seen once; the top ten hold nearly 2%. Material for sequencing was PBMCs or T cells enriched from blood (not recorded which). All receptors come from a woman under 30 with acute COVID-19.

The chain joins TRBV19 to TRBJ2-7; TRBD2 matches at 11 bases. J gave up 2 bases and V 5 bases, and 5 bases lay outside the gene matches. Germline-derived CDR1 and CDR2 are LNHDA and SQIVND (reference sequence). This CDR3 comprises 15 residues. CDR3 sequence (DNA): TGTGCCAGTAGTGAAGGGACTAGCGGAACCTACGAGCAGTACTTC. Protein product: CASSEGTSGTYEQYF.

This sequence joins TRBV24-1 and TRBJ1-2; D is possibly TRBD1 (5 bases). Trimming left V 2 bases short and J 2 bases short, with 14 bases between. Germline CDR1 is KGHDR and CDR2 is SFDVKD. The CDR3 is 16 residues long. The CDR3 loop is CATSDSSGKGNYGYTF. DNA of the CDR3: TGTGCCACCAGTGATTCCTCAGGGAAAGGGAACTATGGCTACACCTTC.

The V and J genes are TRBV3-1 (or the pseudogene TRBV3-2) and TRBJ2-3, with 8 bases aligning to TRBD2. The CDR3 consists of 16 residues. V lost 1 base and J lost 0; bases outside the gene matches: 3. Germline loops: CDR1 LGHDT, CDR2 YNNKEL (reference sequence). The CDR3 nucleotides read TGTGCCAGCAGCCAAGTCAGCGGGGGTAGCACAGATACGCAGTATTTT. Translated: CASSQVSGGSTDTQYF.

The CDR3 sequence: CASSYRDRSTEAFF. CDR3 nucleotides: TGTGCCAGCAGTTACCGGGACAGATCTACTGAAGCTTTCTTT. The chain carries TRBV6-5 and TRBJ1-1, with 7 bases aligning to TRBD1. The germline V gene has CDR1 MNHEY and CDR2 SVGAGI. This CDR3 comprises 14 residues. The V gene end was trimmed by 2 bases and the J gene end by 5 bases; junction bases not matched to a gene: 5.

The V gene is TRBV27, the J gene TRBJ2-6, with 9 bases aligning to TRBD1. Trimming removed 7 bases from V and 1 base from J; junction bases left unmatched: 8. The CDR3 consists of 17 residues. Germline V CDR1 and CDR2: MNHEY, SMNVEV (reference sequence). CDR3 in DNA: TGTGCCAGCACCGTGGGACAGGGCATGTCTGGGGCCAACGTCCTGACTTTC. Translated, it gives CASTVGQGMSGANVLTF.

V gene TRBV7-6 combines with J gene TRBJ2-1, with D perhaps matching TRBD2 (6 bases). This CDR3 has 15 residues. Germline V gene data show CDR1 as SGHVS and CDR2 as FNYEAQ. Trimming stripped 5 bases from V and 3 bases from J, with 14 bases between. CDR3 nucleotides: TGTGCCAGCAGCCCCGGTCGGGGACTCTACAATGAGCAGTTCTTC. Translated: CASSPGRGLYNEQFF.

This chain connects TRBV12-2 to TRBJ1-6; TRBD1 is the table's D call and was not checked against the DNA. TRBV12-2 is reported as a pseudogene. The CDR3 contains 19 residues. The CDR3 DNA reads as TGTGCAAGTCGCTTGCACCGGGACAGGGCCGTATTATGTAATTCACCCCTCCACTTT. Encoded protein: CASRLHRDRAVLCNSPLHF.

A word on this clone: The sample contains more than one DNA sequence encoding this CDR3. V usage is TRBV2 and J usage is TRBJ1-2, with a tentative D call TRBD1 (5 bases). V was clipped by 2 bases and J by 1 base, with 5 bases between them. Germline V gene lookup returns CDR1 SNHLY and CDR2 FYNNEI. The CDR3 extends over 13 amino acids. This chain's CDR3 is CASSEQGNYGYTF. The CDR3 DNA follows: TGTGCCAGCAGTGAACAGGGTAACTATGGCTACACCTTC.

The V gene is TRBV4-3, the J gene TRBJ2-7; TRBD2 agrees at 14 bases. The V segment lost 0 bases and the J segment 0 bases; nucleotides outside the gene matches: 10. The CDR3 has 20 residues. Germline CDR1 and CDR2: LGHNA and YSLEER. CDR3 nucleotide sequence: TGCGCCAGCAGCCAAGATCACGGGTGGACTAGCGGGAGGTTCTCCTACGAGCAGTACTTC. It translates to CASSQDHGWTSGRFSYEQYF.

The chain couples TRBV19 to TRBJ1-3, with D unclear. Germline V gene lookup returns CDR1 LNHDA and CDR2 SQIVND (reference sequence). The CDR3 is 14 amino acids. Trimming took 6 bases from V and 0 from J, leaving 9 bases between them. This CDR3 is CASRKGSSGNTIYF. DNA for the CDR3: TGTGCCAGTAGAAAAGGGAGCTCTGGAAACACCATATATTTT.

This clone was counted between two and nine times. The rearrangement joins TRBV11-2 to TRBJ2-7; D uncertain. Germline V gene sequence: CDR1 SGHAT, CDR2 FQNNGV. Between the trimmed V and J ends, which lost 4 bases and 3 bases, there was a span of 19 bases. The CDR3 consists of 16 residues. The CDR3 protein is CASSSFRGSKYYEQYF. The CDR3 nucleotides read TGTGCCAGCAGCTCGTTCCGAGGCTCCAAATACTACGAGCAGTACTTC.

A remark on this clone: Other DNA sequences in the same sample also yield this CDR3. As DNA, the CDR3 is TGCGCCAGCAGCTTTTCGGGAGGATCATACAATGAGCAGTTCTTC. Translation: CASSFSGGSYNEQFF. V is TRBV5-1 and J is TRBJ2-1; TRBD2 matches at 7 bases. CDR3 length: 15 amino acids. The V gene's germline CDR1 is SGHRS and CDR2 YFSETQ. The V and J ends lost 2 bases and 4 bases, in that order; junction bases with no gene match: 6.

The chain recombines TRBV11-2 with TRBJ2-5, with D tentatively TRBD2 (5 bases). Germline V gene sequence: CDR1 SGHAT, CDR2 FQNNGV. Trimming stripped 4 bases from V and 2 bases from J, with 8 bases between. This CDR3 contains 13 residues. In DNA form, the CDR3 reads TGTGCCAGCAGCTCGACTACACAAGAGACCCAGTACTTC. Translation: CASSSTTQETQYF.

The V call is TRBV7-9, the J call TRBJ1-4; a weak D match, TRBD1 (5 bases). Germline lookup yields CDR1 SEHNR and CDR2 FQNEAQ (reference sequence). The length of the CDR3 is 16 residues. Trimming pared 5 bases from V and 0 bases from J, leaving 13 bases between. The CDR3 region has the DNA TGTGCCAGCAGCCATCGACAGAGACCAACTAATGAAAAACTGTTTTTT. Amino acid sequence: CASSHRQRPTNEKLFF.

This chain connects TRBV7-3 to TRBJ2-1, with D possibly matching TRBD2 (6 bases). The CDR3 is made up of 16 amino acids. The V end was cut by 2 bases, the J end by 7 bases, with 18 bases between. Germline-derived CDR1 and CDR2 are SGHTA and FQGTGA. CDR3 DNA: TGTGCCAGCAGCTTACTTTCCGGGGGTAGTTGGAATGAGCAGTTCTTC. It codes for CASSLLSGGSWNEQFF. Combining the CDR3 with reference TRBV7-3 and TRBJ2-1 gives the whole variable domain GAGVSQTPSNKVTEKGKYVELRCDPISGHTALYWYRQSLGQGPEFLIYFQGTGAADDSGLPNDRFFAVRPEGSVSTLKIQRTERGDSAVYLCASSLLSGGSWNEQFFGPGTRLTVL.

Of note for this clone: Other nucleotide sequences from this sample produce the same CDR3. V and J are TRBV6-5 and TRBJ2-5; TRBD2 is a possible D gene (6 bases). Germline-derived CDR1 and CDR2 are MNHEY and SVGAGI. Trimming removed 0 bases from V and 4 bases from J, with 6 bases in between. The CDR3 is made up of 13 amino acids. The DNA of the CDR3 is TGTGCCAGCAGTTACTCGCGGGGAGAGACCCAGTACTTC. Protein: CASSYSRGETQYF.

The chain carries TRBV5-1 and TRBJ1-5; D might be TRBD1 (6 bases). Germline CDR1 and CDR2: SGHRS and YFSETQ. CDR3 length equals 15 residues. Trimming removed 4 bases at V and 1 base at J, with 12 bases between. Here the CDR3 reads CASSTGQTSNQPQHF. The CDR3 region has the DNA TGCGCCAGCAGCACAGGACAGACGAGCAATCAGCCCCAGCATTTT. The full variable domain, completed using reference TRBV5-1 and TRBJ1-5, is KAGVTQTPRYLIKTRGQQVTLSCSPISGHRSVSWYQQTPGQGLQFLFEYFSETQRNKGNFPGRFSGRQFSNSRSEMNVSTLELGDSALYLCASSTGQTSNQPQHFGDGTRLSIL.

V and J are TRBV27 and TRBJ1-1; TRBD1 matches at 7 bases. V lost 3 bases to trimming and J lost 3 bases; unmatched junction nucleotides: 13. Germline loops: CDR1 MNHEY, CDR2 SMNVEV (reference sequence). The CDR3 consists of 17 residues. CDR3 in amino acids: CASSFSSPRQGYTEAFF. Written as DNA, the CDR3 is TGTGCCAGCAGTTTCTCGAGCCCCCGACAGGGATACACTGAAGCTTTCTTT.

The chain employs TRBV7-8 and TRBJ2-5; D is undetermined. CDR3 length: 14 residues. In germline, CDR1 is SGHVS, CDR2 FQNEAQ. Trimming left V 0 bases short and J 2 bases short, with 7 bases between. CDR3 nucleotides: TGTGCCAGCAGCTTAGCAACGACACAAGAGACCCAGTACTTC. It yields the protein CASSLATTQETQYF.

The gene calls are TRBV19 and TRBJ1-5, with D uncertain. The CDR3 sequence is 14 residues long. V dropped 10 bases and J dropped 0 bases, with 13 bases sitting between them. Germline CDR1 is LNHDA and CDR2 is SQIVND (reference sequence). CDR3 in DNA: TGTGCCATCCCTCGGGTATATAGCAATCAGCCCCAGCATTTT. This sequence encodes CAIPRVYSNQPQHF.

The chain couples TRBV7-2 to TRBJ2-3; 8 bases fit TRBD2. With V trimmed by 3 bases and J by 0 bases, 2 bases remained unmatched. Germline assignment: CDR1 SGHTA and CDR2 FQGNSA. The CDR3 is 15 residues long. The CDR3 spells CASSLTSDSTDTQYF. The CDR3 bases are TGTGCCAGCAGCTTGACTAGCGACAGCACAGATACGCAGTATTTT.

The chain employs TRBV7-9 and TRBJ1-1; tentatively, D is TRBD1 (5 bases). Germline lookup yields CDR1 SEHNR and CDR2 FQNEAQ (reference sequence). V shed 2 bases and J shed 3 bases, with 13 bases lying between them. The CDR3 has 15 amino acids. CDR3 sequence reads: CASSLLPRGDTEAFF. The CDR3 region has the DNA TGTGCCAGCAGCTTATTGCCGCGGGGGGACACTGAAGCTTTCTTT.

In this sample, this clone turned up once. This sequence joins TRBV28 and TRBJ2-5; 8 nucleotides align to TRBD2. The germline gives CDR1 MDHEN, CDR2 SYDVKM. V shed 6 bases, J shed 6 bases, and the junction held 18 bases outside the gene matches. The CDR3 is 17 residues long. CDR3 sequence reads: CASRVPPASGRGKTQYF. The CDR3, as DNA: TGTGCCAGCAGGGTACCGCCGGCGAGCGGGAGAGGGAAGACCCAGTACTTC.

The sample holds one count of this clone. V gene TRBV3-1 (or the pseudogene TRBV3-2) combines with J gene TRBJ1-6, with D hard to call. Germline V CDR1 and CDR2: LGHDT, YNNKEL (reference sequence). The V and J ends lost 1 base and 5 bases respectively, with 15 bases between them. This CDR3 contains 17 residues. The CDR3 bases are TGTGCCAGCAGCCAAGCTGTGGGAGGCTGGGATAATTCACCCCTCCACTTT. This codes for CASSQAVGGWDNSPLHF.

CDR3 sequence: CATSIRDSVFAWGQPQHF. The CDR3 bases are TGTGCCACCAGCATCCGGGACAGCGTCTTTGCTTGGGGTCAGCCCCAGCATTTT. J is TRBJ1-5 and V is TRBV15; 7 positions agree with TRBD1. The germline CDR1 and CDR2 sequences are LNHNV and YYDKDF (reference sequence). With V trimmed by 4 bases and J by 6 bases, 18 bases remained unmatched. The CDR3 has 18 residues.

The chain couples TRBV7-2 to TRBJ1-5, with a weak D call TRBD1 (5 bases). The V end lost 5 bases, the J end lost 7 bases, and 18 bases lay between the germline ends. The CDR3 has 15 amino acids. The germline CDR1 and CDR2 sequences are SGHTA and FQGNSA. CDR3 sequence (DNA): TGTGCCAGCAGCCTGGTCGCAGGGATCGGGCAGCCCCAGCATTTT. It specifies CASSLVAGIGQPQHF.

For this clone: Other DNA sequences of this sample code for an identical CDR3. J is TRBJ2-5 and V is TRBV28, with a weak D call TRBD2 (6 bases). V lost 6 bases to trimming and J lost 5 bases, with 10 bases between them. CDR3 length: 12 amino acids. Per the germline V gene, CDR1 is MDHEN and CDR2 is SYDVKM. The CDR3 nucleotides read TGTGCCAGCAGCCGGGGGAGGGAGACCCAGTACTTC. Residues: CASSRGRETQYF.

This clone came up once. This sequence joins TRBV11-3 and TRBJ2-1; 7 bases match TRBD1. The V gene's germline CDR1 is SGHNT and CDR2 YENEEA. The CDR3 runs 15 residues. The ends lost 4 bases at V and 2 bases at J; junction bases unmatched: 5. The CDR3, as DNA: TGTGCCAGCAGCTCACGACAGGGTCCCTACAATGAGCAGTTCTTC. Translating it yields CASSSRQGPYNEQFF. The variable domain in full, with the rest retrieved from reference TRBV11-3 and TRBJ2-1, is EAGVVQSPRYKIIEKKQPVAFWCNPISGHNTLYWYLQNLGQGPELLIRYENEEAVDDSQLPKDRFSAERLKGVDSTLKIQPAELGDSAVYLCASSSRQGPYNEQFFGPGTRLTVL.

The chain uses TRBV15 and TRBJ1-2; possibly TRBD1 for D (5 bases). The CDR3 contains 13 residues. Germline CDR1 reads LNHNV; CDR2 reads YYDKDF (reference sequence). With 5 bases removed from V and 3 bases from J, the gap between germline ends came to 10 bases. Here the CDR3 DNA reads TGTGCCACCAGCGTTCGGGGGGACTATGGCTACACCTTC. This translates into CATSVRGDYGYTF.

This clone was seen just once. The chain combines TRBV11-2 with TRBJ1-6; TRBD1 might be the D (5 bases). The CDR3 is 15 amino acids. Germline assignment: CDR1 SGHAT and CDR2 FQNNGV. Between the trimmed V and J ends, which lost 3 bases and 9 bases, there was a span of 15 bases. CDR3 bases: TGTGCCAGCAGCTTTGGGTGGAAGCAGGGTTCACCCCTCCACTTT. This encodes CASSFGWKQGSPLHF.

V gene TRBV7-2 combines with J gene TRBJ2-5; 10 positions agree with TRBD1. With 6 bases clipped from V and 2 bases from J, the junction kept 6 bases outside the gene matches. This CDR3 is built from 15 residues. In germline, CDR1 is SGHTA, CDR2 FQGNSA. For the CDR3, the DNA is TGTGCCAGCAGTCGTGACAGGGGGCGACAAGAGACCCAGTACTTC. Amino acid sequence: CASSRDRGRQETQYF.